This record covers a single TCR beta chain. Its antigen is not identified. Libraries were prepared by immunoSEQ multiplex PCR; TCRdb keeps only in-frame clonotypes and omits some of them. The data hold about 35,000 clones, with 75% to 90% observed a single time. This sample is part of a study of PD-1 blockade in classical Hodgkin lymphoma. Time point given: newly diagnosed, previously untreated cHL patient sample. Thawed PBMCs underwent magnetic negative selection to yield purified CD4+ T cells. What served as comparison were PBMCs in newly diagnosed, untreated classical Hodgkin lymphoma. The CDR3 has 12 residues. V shed 1 base and J shed 4 bases, with 4 bases lying between them. Germline V lookup: CDR1 MDHEN, CDR2 SYDVKM. Study-level results: Newly diagnosed patients were reported to start with lower TCR diversity than healthy donors. Nothing has yet pinned down what causes the repertoire differences, possibly disease activity or prior therapy.

This TCR derives from a human donor with classical Hodgkin lymphoma. The sample was CD4+ T cells from blood. The gene calls are TRBV28 and TRBJ1-2; D is unresolved. The CDR3 DNA reads TGTGCCAGCAGTTTATCTGGCTATGGCTACACCTTC. It is translated as CASSLSGYGYTF.